A selection of T cell receptor beta chains follows, all from one sample in a study of graft-versus-host responses after intestinal transplantation. Their recognized antigens are unknown. The data were produced by immunoSEQ multiplex PCR, yet TCRdb's version contains in-frame clones alone and is incomplete. The sample records 100,000 or so clones, roughly 84% being singletons. The specimen comprised unstimulated CD4+ T cells sorted from spleen or lymph node cells, sampled before transplant. The receptors derive from a human donor who was the organ donor for an intestinal transplant. The CDR3 runs from the conserved cysteine through the conserved F or W. D genes are given only for firm matches. A row's size may be missing; if present it is once, few, many or a size class.

clone_size: -
d_call: -
cdr3_length: 14
j_call: TRBJ1-1
v_call: TRBV4-2
cdr3_aa: CASSRYAWDTEAFF
cdr3_nt: TGTGCCAGCAGCCGATACGCATGGGACACTGAAGCTTTCTTT

clone_size: few
d_call: TRBD2
cdr3_length: 14
j_call: TRBJ2-7
v_call: TRBV9
cdr3_aa: CASSVGARGGEQYF
cdr3_nt: TGTGCCAGCAGCGTAGGGGCTCGGGGGGGCGAGCAGTACTTC

clone_size: -
d_call: -
cdr3_length: 16
j_call: TRBJ2-1
v_call: TRBV18
cdr3_aa: CASSPLSGAPLGEQFF
cdr3_nt: TGTGCCAGCTCACCACTTTCGGGGGCCCCCCTCGGTGAGCAGTTCTTC

clone_size: once
d_call: -
cdr3_length: 15
j_call: TRBJ1-1
v_call: TRBV5-6
cdr3_aa: CASLKEGDGNTEAFF
cdr3_nt: TGTGCCAGCCTAAAGGAGGGTGATGGGAACACTGAAGCTTTCTTT

clone_size: -
d_call: -
cdr3_length: 15
j_call: TRBJ2-3
v_call: TRBV30
cdr3_aa: CAWSVRDPYTDTQYF
cdr3_nt: TGTGCCTGGAGTGTACGCGACCCATACACAGATACGCAGTATTTT

clone_size: -
d_call: -
cdr3_length: 11
j_call: TRBJ2-2
v_call: TRBV6-1
cdr3_aa: CASRGTGELFF
cdr3_nt: TGTGCCAGCAGGGGGACCGGGGAGCTGTTTTTT

clone_size: -
d_call: TRBD1
cdr3_length: 17
j_call: TRBJ2-7
v_call: TRBV5-6
cdr3_aa: CASSSVGTGYPRGEQYF
cdr3_nt: TGTGCCAGCAGCTCGGTAGGGACAGGCTACCCGAGAGGTGAGCAGTACTTC

clone_size: once
d_call: TRBD1
cdr3_length: 13
j_call: TRBJ1-1
v_call: TRBV30
cdr3_aa: CAWKGTGAVEAFF
cdr3_nt: TGTGCCTGGAAGGGGACAGGGGCCGTAGAAGCTTTCTTT

clone_size: -
d_call: -
cdr3_length: 15
j_call: TRBJ2-7
v_call: TRBV28
cdr3_aa: CASSFTPGAKYEQYF
cdr3_nt: TGTGCCAGCAGTTTCACGCCGGGGGCGAAGTACGAGCAGTACTTC

clone_size: -
d_call: TRBD1
cdr3_length: 21
j_call: TRBJ1-2
v_call: TRBV4-2
cdr3_aa: CASSQGFGAGGAENSNYGYTF
cdr3_nt: TGTGCCAGCAGCCAAGGTTTTGGGGCAGGGGGCGCGGAGAATTCTAACTATGGCTACACCTTC

clone_size: -
d_call: -
cdr3_length: 15
j_call: TRBJ2-7
v_call: TRBV29-1
cdr3_aa: CSVTRRSSSSYEQYF
cdr3_nt: TGCAGCGTTACCCGGCGCTCTTCAAGCTCCTACGAGCAGTACTTC

clone_size: -
d_call: TRBD1
cdr3_length: 15
j_call: TRBJ1-5
v_call: TRBV6-1
cdr3_aa: CASSEQQGAGQPQHF
cdr3_nt: TGTGCCAGCAGTGAACAACAGGGGGCTGGTCAGCCCCAGCATTTT

clone_size: once
d_call: -
cdr3_length: 13
j_call: TRBJ2-7
v_call: TRBV7-9
cdr3_aa: CASSLAGTQKQYF
cdr3_nt: TGTGCCAGCAGCTTAGCGGGGACTCAGAAGCAGTACTTC

clone_size: -
d_call: -
cdr3_length: 17
j_call: TRBJ1-3
v_call: TRBV29-1
cdr3_aa: CSSAGGGRGISGNTIYF
cdr3_nt: TGCAGCTCCGCAGGTGGGGGGAGGGGGATTTCTGGAAACACCATATATTTT

clone_size: -
d_call: -
cdr3_length: 13
j_call: TRBJ1-2
v_call: TRBV30
cdr3_aa: CAWTQGLDYGYTF
cdr3_nt: TGTGCCTGGACGCAGGGCTTGGACTATGGCTACACCTTC

clone_size: once
d_call: TRBD1
cdr3_length: 15
j_call: TRBJ2-2
v_call: TRBV6-5
cdr3_aa: CASSYRGRGTGELFF
cdr3_nt: TGTGCCAGCAGTTACAGGGGGCGCGGCACCGGGGAGCTGTTTTTT

clone_size: -
d_call: TRBD1
cdr3_length: 13
j_call: TRBJ1-2
v_call: TRBV10-3
cdr3_aa: CAISEGAGGGYTF
cdr3_nt: TGTGCCATCAGTGAGGGGGCAGGGGGTGGCTACACCTTC

clone_size: -
d_call: -
cdr3_length: 13
j_call: TRBJ1-6
v_call: TRBV6-1
cdr3_aa: CASSAEWNSPLHF
cdr3_nt: TGTGCCAGCAGTGCAGAGTGGAATTCACCCCTCCACTTT

clone_size: -
d_call: -
cdr3_length: 15
j_call: TRBJ1-2
v_call: TRBV5-1
cdr3_aa: CASSLGSISMGGYTF
cdr3_nt: TGCGCCAGCAGCTTGGGCAGCATTTCGATGGGTGGCTACACCTTC

clone_size: -
d_call: TRBD1
cdr3_length: 15
j_call: TRBJ2-5
v_call: TRBV7-3
cdr3_aa: CASSRTGVGEETQYF
cdr3_nt: TGTGCCAGCAGTCGCACAGGGGTTGGGGAAGAGACCCAGTACTTC

clone_size: -
d_call: -
cdr3_length: 14
j_call: TRBJ1-1
v_call: TRBV30
cdr3_aa: CAWSVPLLDREAFF
cdr3_nt: TGTGCCTGGAGTGTACCCCTCCTCGACAGGGAAGCTTTCTTT

clone_size: -
d_call: TRBD1
cdr3_length: 17
j_call: TRBJ1-3
v_call: TRBV11-2
cdr3_aa: CASSSEGGQSSGNTIYF
cdr3_nt: TGTGCCAGCAGCTCAGAGGGGGGACAGTCCTCTGGAAACACCATATATTTT

clone_size: -
d_call: -
cdr3_length: 13
j_call: TRBJ2-7
v_call: TRBV10-3
cdr3_aa: CAISESEFYEQYF
cdr3_nt: TGTGCCATCAGTGAGTCGGAGTTCTACGAGCAGTACTTC

clone_size: -
d_call: -
cdr3_length: 11
j_call: TRBJ2-7
v_call: TRBV7-9
cdr3_aa: CASSLITEQYF
cdr3_nt: TGTGCCAGCAGCTTAATCACCGAGCAGTACTTC

clone_size: -
d_call: -
cdr3_length: 14
j_call: TRBJ2-5
v_call: TRBV28
cdr3_aa: CASSPLFRQETQYF
cdr3_nt: TGTGCCAGCAGTCCTCTATTTCGACAAGAGACCCAGTACTTC

clone_size: -
d_call: TRBD1
cdr3_length: 13
j_call: TRBJ2-3
v_call: TRBV6-4
cdr3_aa: CARTGSGTDTQYF
cdr3_nt: TGTGCCAGGACAGGGAGTGGCACAGATACGCAGTATTTT

clone_size: once
d_call: TRBD1
cdr3_length: 13
j_call: TRBJ1-6
v_call: TRBV7-3
cdr3_aa: CASSGTGNSPLHF
cdr3_nt: TGTGCCAGCAGCGGGACAGGGAATTCACCCCTCCACTTT

clone_size: -
d_call: TRBD1
cdr3_length: 15
j_call: TRBJ2-2
v_call: TRBV9
cdr3_aa: CASSVRQGAPGELFF
cdr3_nt: TGTGCCAGCAGCGTAAGACAGGGGGCGCCCGGGGAGCTGTTTTTT

clone_size: -
d_call: -
cdr3_length: 14
j_call: TRBJ1-1
v_call: TRBV7-9
cdr3_aa: CASSFGQPNTEAFF
cdr3_nt: TGTGCCAGCAGTTTTGGACAGCCTAACACTGAAGCTTTCTTT

clone_size: -
d_call: -
cdr3_length: 13
j_call: TRBJ1-2
v_call: TRBV6-5
cdr3_aa: CASSRTANYGYTF
cdr3_nt: TGTGCCAGCAGTCGGACAGCTAACTATGGCTACACCTTC

clone_size: -
d_call: -
cdr3_length: 14
j_call: TRBJ2-1
v_call: TRBV4-1
cdr3_aa: CASSQGQVRNEQFF
cdr3_nt: TGCGCCAGCAGCCAAGGACAGGTCCGCAATGAGCAGTTCTTC

clone_size: -
d_call: -
cdr3_length: 14
j_call: TRBJ2-7
v_call: TRBV7-2
cdr3_aa: CASSLGTSNYEQYF
cdr3_nt: TGTGCCAGCAGCTTGGGGACCTCCAACTACGAGCAGTACTTC

clone_size: -
d_call: -
cdr3_length: 15
j_call: TRBJ2-5
v_call: TRBV28
cdr3_aa: CASSYLQGGRETQYF
cdr3_nt: TGTGCCAGCAGTTACCTCCAGGGGGGTCGGGAGACCCAGTACTTC

clone_size: once
d_call: -
cdr3_length: 15
j_call: TRBJ2-2
v_call: TRBV2
cdr3_aa: CASTERGWATGELFF
cdr3_nt: TGTGCCAGCACCGAACGAGGGTGGGCCACCGGGGAGCTGTTTTTT

clone_size: -
d_call: TRBD1
cdr3_length: 17
j_call: TRBJ1-2
v_call: TRBV6-1
cdr3_aa: CASSEAAGGGANYGYTF
cdr3_nt: TGTGCCAGCAGTGAAGCAGCGGGAGGGGGCGCGAACTATGGCTACACCTTC

clone_size: -
d_call: -
cdr3_length: 14
j_call: TRBJ2-3
v_call: TRBV2
cdr3_aa: CASSDGIGTLTQYF
cdr3_nt: TGTGCCAGCAGTGATGGAATAGGAACCCTAACGCAGTATTTT

clone_size: -
d_call: -
cdr3_length: 13
j_call: TRBJ2-7
v_call: TRBV30
cdr3_aa: CAWSTGPSYEQYF
cdr3_nt: TGTGCCTGGAGTACGGGGCCCTCCTACGAGCAGTACTTC

clone_size: few
d_call: -
cdr3_length: 13
j_call: TRBJ1-6
v_call: TRBV19
cdr3_aa: CASSIRGDSPLHF
cdr3_nt: TGTGCCAGTAGTATTCGGGGGGATTCACCCCTCCACTTT

clone_size: -
d_call: -
cdr3_length: 11
j_call: TRBJ2-5
v_call: TRBV30
cdr3_aa: CAWTIGETQYF
cdr3_nt: TGTGCCTGGACGATTGGGGAGACCCAGTACTTC

clone_size: -
d_call: -
cdr3_length: 14
j_call: TRBJ2-7
v_call: TRBV10-3
cdr3_aa: CAISESGGLYEQYF
cdr3_nt: TGTGCCATCAGCGAAAGTGGGGGCCTTTACGAGCAGTACTTC

clone_size: -
d_call: -
cdr3_length: 16
j_call: TRBJ2-1
v_call: TRBV7-9
cdr3_aa: CASSLVSWQVGNEQFF
cdr3_nt: TGTGCCAGCAGCTTAGTGTCTTGGCAGGTGGGGAATGAGCAGTTCTTC

clone_size: -
d_call: -
cdr3_length: 14
j_call: TRBJ2-1
v_call: TRBV5-5
cdr3_aa: CASSLETANNEQFF
cdr3_nt: TGTGCCAGCAGCTTGGAAACGGCTAACAATGAGCAGTTCTTC

clone_size: -
d_call: -
cdr3_length: 17
j_call: TRBJ2-3
v_call: TRBV7-2
cdr3_aa: CASSSFPRGPPTDTQYF
cdr3_nt: TGTGCCAGCAGCAGTTTCCCCCGCGGACCCCCCACAGATACGCAGTATTTT

clone_size: -
d_call: -
cdr3_length: 16
j_call: TRBJ2-7
v_call: TRBV18
cdr3_aa: CASSPLPSLRTYEQYF
cdr3_nt: TGTGCCAGCTCACCTCTTCCCAGCCTAAGAACCTACGAGCAGTACTTC

clone_size: -
d_call: TRBD2
cdr3_length: 17
j_call: TRBJ2-3
v_call: TRBV2
cdr3_aa: CASSEFGLAGSTDTQYF
cdr3_nt: TGTGCCAGCAGTGAATTCGGACTAGCGGGGAGCACAGATACGCAGTATTTT

clone_size: -
d_call: -
cdr3_length: 15
j_call: TRBJ1-6
v_call: TRBV10-2
cdr3_aa: CASGDKKLYNSPLHF
cdr3_nt: TGCGCCAGCGGGGACAAGAAGCTCTATAATTCACCCCTCCACTTT

clone_size: -
d_call: -
cdr3_length: 15
j_call: TRBJ2-5
v_call: TRBV28
cdr3_aa: CASSLFGRREETQYF
cdr3_nt: TGTGCCAGCAGTTTATTCGGCAGGAGGGAGGAGACCCAGTACTTC

clone_size: -
d_call: TRBD2
cdr3_length: 15
j_call: TRBJ2-7
v_call: TRBV9
cdr3_aa: CASSVGGSGVPEQYF
cdr3_nt: TGTGCCAGCAGCGTAGGCGGTAGCGGGGTGCCCGAGCAGTACTTC

clone_size: -
d_call: -
cdr3_length: 13
j_call: TRBJ1-2
v_call: TRBV30
cdr3_aa: CAWRQGNNYGYTF
cdr3_nt: TGTGCCTGGAGGCAGGGAAATAACTATGGCTACACCTTC

clone_size: -
d_call: -
cdr3_length: 16
j_call: TRBJ1-5
v_call: TRBV7-2
cdr3_aa: CASSLFSAPSNQPQHF
cdr3_nt: TGTGCCAGCAGCTTATTTTCCGCCCCTAGCAATCAGCCCCAGCATTTT